The entry below describes one T cell receptor (beta chain). No cognate antigen has been identified for it. No per-base quality is available; no much larger clone lies one base away. The method behind the library was PCR. Sequencer: Illumina HiSeq 2500. To normalize quantification of the TCRbeta repertoire, the TCR libraries were built with molecular barcoding that relied on unique molecular identifiers. Using fastp at Q25 and MiXCR, TCRdb reprocessed the public reads and kept productive beta chains. Duplicate CDR3 protein sequences are folded into a single record with the most common DNA and genes. A total of 700,000 to 950,000 distinct CDR3 sequences appear in this sample, around 15% of them only once. Approximately 5% of the sample is in the top ten clones. This sample is part of a study of T-cell reconstitution after alpha-beta-depleted transplantation in children (TCRdb year 2016). Notes on the research overall: T-cell immune reconstitution after TCRalphabeta/CD19-depleted allogeneic hematopoietic cell transplantation in children was quantitatively tracked in the study by means of TCR repertoire profiling. The full study reports these points: In some patients, the high TCRbeta diversity seen at day 60 was put down to recipient T cells and intrathymic progenitors that had survived conditioning. The apparently early alphabetaT-cell count recovery about two months after transplant was reportedly dependent on only several hundred rapidly expanded clones derived from non-depleted graft cells. The frequencies of hyperexpanded clones fell over the following months, and after one year, T-cell counts and TCRbeta diversity were mostly attributed to newly produced T cells.

The treatment or condition label of this sample denotes: allogeneic hematopoietic cell transplantation with graft depleted of TCRalphabeta T cells and CD19 B cells. TCRalphabeta/CD19-depleted allogeneic hematopoietic cell grafts were given to the transplant recipients, all of whom were children. The sample was PBMCs, mostly from graft donor cells, taken 360 days after TCRalphabeta/CD19-depleted stem cell transplant. The sequence was obtained from a male patient aged 10-17 years who had a stem cell transplant for acute lymphoblastic leukemia, so the T cells may come from the graft donor.

In nucleotide form, the sequence is TGCAGTGCTCTTCCCCTAGCGGGGCTCTACAATGAGCAGTTCTTC. Protein translation: CSALPLAGLYNEQFF. The V and J genes are TRBV20-1 and TRBJ2-1, and 9 junctional nucleotides match TRBD2. The CDR3 sequence holds 15 residues, the cysteine and phenylalanine included. Just the 45-base CDR3 DNA is kept, in frame starting at base 1. The germline V gene (reference sequence) gives CDR1 as DFQATT and CDR2 as SNEGSKA. V is pruned by 5 bases and J by 3 bases, leaving 8 bases of the junction without a gene match.